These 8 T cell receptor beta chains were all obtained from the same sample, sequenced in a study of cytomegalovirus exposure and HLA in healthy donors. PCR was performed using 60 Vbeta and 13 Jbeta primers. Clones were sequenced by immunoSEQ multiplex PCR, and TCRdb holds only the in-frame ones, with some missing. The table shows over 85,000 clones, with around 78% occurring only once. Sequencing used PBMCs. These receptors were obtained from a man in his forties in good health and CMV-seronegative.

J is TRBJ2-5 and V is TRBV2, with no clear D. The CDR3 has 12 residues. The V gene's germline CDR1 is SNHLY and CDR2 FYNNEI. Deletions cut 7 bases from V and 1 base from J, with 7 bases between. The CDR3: CASNTGQETQYF. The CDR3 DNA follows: TGTGCCAGCAATACCGGCCAAGAGACCCAGTACTTC. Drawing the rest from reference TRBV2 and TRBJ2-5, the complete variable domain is EPEVTQTPSHQVTQMGQEVILRCVPISNHLYFYWYRQILGQKVEFLVSFYNNEISEKSEIFDDQFSVERPDGSNFTLKIRSTKLEDSAMYFCASNTGQETQYFGPGTRLLVL.

Written as DNA, the CDR3 is TGCGCCAGCAGCCTTCCCAGGGGACAGGGGCTAACCGGGGAGCTGTTTTTT. The encoded protein is CASSLPRGQGLTGELFF. The rearrangement joins TRBV4-1 to TRBJ2-2; 10 nucleotides line up with TRBD1. Germline V CDR1 and CDR2: MGHRA, YSYEKL. V trimming: 4 bases; J trimming: 5 bases; junction bases outside the gene matches: 10. CDR3 size: 17 residues.

CDR3 protein: CASSELAGGLNNEQFF. For the CDR3, the DNA is TGTGCCAGCAGTGAGCTAGCGGGGGGGCTAAACAATGAGCAGTTCTTC. This chain connects TRBV2 to TRBJ2-1; 12 bases fit TRBD2. This CDR3 is built from 16 residues. Looked up from germline, CDR1 is SNHLY and CDR2 is FYNNEI. With V trimmed by 3 bases and J by 5 bases, 5 bases remained unmatched.

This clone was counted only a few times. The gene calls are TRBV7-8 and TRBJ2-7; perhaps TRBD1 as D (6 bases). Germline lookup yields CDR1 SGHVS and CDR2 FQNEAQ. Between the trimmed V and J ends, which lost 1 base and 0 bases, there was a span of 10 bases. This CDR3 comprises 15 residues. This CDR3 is CASSLGQGFSYEQYF. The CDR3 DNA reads TGTGCCAGCAGCTTAGGCCAGGGGTTCTCCTACGAGCAGTACTTC.

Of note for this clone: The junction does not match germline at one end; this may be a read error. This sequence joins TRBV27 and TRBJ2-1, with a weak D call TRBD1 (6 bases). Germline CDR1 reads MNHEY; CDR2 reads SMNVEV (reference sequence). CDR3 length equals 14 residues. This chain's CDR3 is CASTLWGPNSEQFF. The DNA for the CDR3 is TGTGCCAGCACTTTATGGGGGCCAAATAGTGAGCAGTTCTTC.

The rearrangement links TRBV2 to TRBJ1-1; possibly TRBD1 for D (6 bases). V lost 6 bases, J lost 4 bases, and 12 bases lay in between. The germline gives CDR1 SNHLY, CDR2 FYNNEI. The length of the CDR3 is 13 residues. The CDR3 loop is CASRLTGPTEAFF. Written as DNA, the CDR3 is TGTGCCAGCAGACTTACAGGGCCCACTGAAGCTTTCTTT.

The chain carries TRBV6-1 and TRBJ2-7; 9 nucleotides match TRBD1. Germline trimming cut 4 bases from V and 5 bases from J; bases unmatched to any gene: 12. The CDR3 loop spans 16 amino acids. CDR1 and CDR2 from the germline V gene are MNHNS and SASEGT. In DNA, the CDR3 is TGTGCCAGCAGTGCGCAGTCAGGGACAGGGTCCAACGAGCAGTACTTC. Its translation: CASSAQSGTGSNEQYF.

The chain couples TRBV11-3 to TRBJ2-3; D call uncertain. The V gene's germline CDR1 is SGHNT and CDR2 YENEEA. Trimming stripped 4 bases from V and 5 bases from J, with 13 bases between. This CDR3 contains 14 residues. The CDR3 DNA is TGTGCCAGCAGCTCAAAGTATTCGGGAGATACGCAGTATTTT. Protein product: CASSSKYSGDTQYF.